This TCR beta chain was observed in a study of blood T cell repertoires in COVID-19. Turning to the study itself: The United States, Italy and Spain were the sources of the acute and convalescent COVID-19 samples. PBMCs, B-cell-depleted T cells, or T cells provided the cDNA or gDNA that made up the material.

Germline CDR1 MNHEY, CDR2 SVGAGI. V was clipped by 6 bases and J by 6 bases; unmatched bases: 5. The CDR3 extends over 14 amino acids. Original analysis: Reference gene primers were amplified, and this amplification served to estimate nucleated cell counts. Some clones are missing from TCRdb's copy, which holds only in-frame ones; the method was immunoSEQ multiplex PCR. That table furnishes V, J and clone size, whereas the DNA furnished D and trimming. Of hundreds of thousands of clones listed, roughly 90% are singletons. The rearrangement joins TRBV6-5 to TRBJ2-1; TRBD2 matches 10 bases. The clonotype originates from a man in his forties with acute or convalescent COVID-19. The sample comprised peripheral blood. CDR3 in DNA: TGTGCCAGCAGAGCGGGAGGGCCAGGCAATGAGCAGTTCTTC. Protein sequence: CASRAGGPGNEQFF.